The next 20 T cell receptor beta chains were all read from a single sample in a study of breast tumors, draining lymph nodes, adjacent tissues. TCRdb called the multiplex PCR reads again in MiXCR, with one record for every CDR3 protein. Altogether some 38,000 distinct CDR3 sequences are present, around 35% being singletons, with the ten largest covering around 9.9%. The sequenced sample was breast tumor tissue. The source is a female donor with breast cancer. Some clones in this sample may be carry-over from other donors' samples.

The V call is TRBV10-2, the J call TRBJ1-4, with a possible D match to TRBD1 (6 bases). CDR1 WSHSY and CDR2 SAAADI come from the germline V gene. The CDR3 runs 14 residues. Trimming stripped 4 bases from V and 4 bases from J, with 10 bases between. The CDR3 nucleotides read TGCGCCAGCAGTGCAGGGGCTGTTAATGAAAAACTGTTTTTT. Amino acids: CASSAGAVNEKLFF.

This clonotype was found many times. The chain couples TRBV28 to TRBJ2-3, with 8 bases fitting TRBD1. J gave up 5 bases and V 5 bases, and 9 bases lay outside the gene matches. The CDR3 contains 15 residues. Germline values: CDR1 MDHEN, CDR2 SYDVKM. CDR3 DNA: TGTGCCAGCAGTCAAACAGGGGGAGTAGGAGATACGCAGTATTTT. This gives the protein CASSQTGGVGDTQYF.

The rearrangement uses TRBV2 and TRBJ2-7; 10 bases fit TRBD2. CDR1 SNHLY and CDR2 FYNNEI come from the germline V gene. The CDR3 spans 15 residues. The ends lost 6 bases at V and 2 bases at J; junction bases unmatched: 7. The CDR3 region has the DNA TGTGCCAGCAGGGTCCAGCGGGAGGGAACCTACGAGCAGTACTTC. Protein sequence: CASRVQREGTYEQYF.

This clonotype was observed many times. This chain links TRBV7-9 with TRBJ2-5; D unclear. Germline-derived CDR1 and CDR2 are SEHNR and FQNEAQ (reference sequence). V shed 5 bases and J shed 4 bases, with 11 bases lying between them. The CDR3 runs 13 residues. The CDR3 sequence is CASSPVWGETQYF. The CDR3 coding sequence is TGTGCCAGCAGCCCCGTGTGGGGAGAGACCCAGTACTTC.

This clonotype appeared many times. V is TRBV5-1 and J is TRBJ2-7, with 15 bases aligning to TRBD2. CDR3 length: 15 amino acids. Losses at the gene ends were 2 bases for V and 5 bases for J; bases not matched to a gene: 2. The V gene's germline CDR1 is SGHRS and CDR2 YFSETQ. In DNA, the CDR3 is TGCGCCAGCAGCTTCGGACTAGCGGGAGGGAACGAGCAGTACTTC. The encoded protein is CASSFGLAGGNEQYF.

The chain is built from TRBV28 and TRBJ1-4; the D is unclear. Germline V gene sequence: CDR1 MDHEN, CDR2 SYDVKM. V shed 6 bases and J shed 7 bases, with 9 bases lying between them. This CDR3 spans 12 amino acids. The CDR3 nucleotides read TGTGCCAGCAGCATTTTCGTTGAAAAACTGTTTTTT. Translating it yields CASSIFVEKLFF.

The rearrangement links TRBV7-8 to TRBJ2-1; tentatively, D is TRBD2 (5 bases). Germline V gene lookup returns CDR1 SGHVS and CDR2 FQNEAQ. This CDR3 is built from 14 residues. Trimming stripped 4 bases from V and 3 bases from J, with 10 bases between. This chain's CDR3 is CASSSRTGYNEQFF. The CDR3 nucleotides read TGTGCCAGCAGCTCCCGGACTGGCTACAATGAGCAGTTCTTC.

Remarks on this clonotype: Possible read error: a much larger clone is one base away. CDR3 in amino acids: CGASPGQGETQYF. The DNA for the CDR3 is TGCGGTGCTAGTCCGGGACAGGGAGAGACCCAGTACTTC. This chain uses TRBV20-1 with TRBJ2-5, with 9 bases matching TRBD1. The CDR3 contains 13 residues. CDR1 and CDR2 (germline): DFQATT, SNEGSKA (reference sequence).

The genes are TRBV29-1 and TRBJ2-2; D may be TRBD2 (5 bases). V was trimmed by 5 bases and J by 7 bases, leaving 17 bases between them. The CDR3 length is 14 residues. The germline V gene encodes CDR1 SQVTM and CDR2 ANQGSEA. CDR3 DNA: TGCAGCGTTTCGGAGGCGACCGGAGGCGGGGAGCTGTTTTTT. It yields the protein CSVSEATGGGELFF.

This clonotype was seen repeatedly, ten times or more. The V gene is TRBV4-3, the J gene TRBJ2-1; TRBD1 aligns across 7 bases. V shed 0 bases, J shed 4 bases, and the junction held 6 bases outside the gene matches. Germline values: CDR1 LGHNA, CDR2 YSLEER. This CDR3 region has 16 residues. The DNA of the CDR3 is TGCGCCAGCAGCCAAGATAGGAACAGGGGATACAATGAGCAGTTCTTC. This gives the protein CASSQDRNRGYNEQFF.

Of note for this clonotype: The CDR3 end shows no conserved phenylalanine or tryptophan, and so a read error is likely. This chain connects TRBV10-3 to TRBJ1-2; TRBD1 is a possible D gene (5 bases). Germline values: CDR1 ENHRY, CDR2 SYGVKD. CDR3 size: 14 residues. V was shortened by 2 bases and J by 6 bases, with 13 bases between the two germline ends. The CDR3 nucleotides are TGTGCCATCAGTGAGGGAAGTTCGACAGATGGCTACACCTCC. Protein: CAISEGSSTDGYTS.

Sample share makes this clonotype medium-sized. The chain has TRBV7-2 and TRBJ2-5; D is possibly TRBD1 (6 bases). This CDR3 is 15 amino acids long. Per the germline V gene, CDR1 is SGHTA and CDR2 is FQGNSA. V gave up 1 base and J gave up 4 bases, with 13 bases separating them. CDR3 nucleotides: TGTGCCAGCAGCTTAGGGCAGGGGAAGAGAGAGACCCAGTACTTC. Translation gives CASSLGQGKRETQYF.

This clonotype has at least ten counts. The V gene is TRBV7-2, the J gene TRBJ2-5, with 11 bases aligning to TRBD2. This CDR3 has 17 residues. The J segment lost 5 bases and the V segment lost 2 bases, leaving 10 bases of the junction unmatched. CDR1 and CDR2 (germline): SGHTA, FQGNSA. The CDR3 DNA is TGTGCCAGCAGCTTATTCGGTAGCGGGAGGGCGGGGGAGACCCAGTACTTC. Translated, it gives CASSLFGSGRAGETQYF.

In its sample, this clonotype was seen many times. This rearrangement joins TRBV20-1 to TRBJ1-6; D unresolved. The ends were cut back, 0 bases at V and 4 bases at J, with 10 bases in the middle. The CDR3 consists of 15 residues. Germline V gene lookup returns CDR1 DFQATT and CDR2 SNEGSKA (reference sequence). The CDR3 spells CSAREARGYNSPLHF. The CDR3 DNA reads TGCAGTGCTAGAGAGGCCCGGGGTTATAATTCACCCCTCCACTTT.

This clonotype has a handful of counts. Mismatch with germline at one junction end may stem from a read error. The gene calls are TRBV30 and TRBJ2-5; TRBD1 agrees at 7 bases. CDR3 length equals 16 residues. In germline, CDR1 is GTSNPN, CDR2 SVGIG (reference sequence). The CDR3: CAWSGRTGRGQETQHF. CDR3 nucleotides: TGTGCCTGGAGCGGAAGGACAGGAAGGGGGCAAGAGACCCAGCACTTC. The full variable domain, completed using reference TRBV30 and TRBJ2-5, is SQTIHQWPATLVQPVGSPLSLECTVEGTSNPNLYWYRQAAGRGLQLLFYSVGIGQISSEVPQNLSASRPQDRQFILSSKKLLLSDSGFYLCAWSGRTGRGQETQHFGPGTRLLVL.

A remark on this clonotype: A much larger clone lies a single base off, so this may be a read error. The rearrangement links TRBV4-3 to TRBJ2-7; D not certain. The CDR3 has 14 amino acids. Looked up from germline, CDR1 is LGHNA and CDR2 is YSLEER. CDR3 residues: CVSSQQGFGYEQYF. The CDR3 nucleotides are TGCGTCAGCAGCCAACAAGGGTTCGGCTACGAGCAGTACTTC.

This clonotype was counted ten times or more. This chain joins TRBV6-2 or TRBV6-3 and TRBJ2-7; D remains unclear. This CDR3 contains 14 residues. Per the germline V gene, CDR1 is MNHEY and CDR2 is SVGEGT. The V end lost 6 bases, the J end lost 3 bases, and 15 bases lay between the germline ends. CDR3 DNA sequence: TGTGCCAGCAGCACAGCCTCCAGGCGCTACGAGCAGTACTTC. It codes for CASSTASRRYEQYF.

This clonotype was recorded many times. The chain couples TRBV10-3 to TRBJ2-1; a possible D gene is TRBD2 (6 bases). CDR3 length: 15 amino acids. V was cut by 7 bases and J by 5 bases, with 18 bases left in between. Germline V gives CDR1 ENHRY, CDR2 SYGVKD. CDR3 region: CAITRGTERNNEQFF. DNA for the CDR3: TGTGCCATCACCCGGGGGACTGAAAGGAACAATGAGCAGTTCTTC.

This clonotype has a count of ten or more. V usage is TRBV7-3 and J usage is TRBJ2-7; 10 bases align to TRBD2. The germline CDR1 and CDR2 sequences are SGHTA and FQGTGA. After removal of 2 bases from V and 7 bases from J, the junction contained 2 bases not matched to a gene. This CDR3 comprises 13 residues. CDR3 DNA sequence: TGTGCCAGCAGCTTACGAGCGGGAGGGGAGCAGTACTTC. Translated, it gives CASSLRAGGEQYF.

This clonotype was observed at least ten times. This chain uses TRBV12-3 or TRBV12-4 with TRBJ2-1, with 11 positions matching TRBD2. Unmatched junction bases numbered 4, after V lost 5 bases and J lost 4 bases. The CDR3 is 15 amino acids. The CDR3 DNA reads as TGTGCCAGCAGTCCAACTAGCGGGGGTTACAATGAGCAGTTCTTC. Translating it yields CASSPTSGGYNEQFF.